Listed below are T cell receptor beta chains from one sample, sequenced in a study of blood T cell repertoires in COVID-19. TCRdb's table, derived via immunoSEQ multiplex PCR, lists solely in-frame clones and lacks some. This repertoire shows under 250,000 clones, almost 90% found once; its top ten account for 1.3% to 1.5%. Source material: peripheral blood. The receptors were sampled from a man at least 80 years old with acute or convalescent COVID-19. CDR3s include the opening cysteine and the closing phenylalanine or tryptophan. The order of the fields is V gene, J gene, CDR3 protein.

TRBV5-4	TRBJ2-3	CASSPSATRTAGQYF
TRBV7-3	TRBJ2-6	CASSLSSAGANVLTF
TRBV7-8	TRBJ2-7	CASSRQGVGTYEQYF
TRBV6-6	TRBJ1-1	CASRPGQGGVGTEAFF
TRBV5-1	TRBJ1-1	CASSLTGSMNTEAFF
TRBV19	TRBJ2-2	CASTLGTSSGELFF
TRBV7-3	TRBJ1-1	CASSLNGRGNTEAFF
TRBV19	TRBJ2-5	CASSIPGTPQETQYF
TRBV12-5	TRBJ1-1	CASGLRSGGETGTEAFF
TRBV15	TRBJ2-7	CATSRDLSSDEQYF
TRBV2	TRBJ2-2	CASSEGTSDTGELFF
TRBV19	TRBJ2-7	CASSRLAGGTYEQYF
TRBV5-4	TRBJ2-5	CASSFRGEETQYF
TRBV24-1	TRBJ2-5	CATSGNGETQYF
TRBV7-6	TRBJ1-6	CASSLGRHYNSPLHF
TRBV5-6	TRBJ1-1	CASSFRGRGTEAFF
TRBV6-5	TRBJ2-7	CATLSGLRSYEQYF
TRBV7-2	TRBJ2-1	CASSLAVVRGIAYNEQFF
TRBV24-1	TRBJ2-3	CATSDSVPGQGAQYF
TRBV18	TRBJ2-7	CASSTAGPPGQYEQYF
TRBV12-5	TRBJ2-7	CASGLNRYYEQYF
TRBV7-9	TRBJ1-1	CASSLPGQRNTEAFF
TRBV25-1	TRBJ2-2	CASSEWGQGNTGELFF
TRBV28	TRBJ2-7	CASSSLGTPTYEQYF
TRBV2	TRBJ2-1	CASSQGRGEQFF
TRBV6-6	TRBJ1-5	CASTDPGSRTQHF
TRBV28	TRBJ2-7	CASSLIRLGPEQGASYEQYF
TRBV6-5	TRBJ2-5	CASSYGPLPFQETQYF
TRBV12-3/TRBV12-4	TRBJ1-5	CASSPNSNQPQHF
TRBV3-1/TRBV3-2	TRBJ2-6	CASSPGQGASGANVLTF
TRBV6-1	TRBJ2-7	CASSGGQGAGSWYEQYF
TRBV7-6	TRBJ2-7	CASSAQGSSGQYF
TRBV28	TRBJ2-4	CASSFSRVAKNIQYF
TRBV28	TRBJ2-1	CASRNSGSGYNEQFF
TRBV11-3	TRBJ2-2	CASSPRLLHDTGELFF
TRBV27	TRBJ2-7	CASSQAMGYEQYF
TRBV9	TRBJ1-1	CASSFTDRGTEAFF
TRBV27	TRBJ2-1	CASSLGRFSGFQDEQFF
TRBV3-1/TRBV3-2	TRBJ1-2	CASSPGDSPYGYTF
TRBV7-9	TRBJ2-2	CASSLERLSSGELFF
TRBV7-3	TRBJ2-7	CASSRHGQGADEQYF
TRBV5-1	TRBJ2-3	CASSLEGRSRGTDTQYF
TRBV7-2	TRBJ2-1	CASSATSGRYNEQFF
TRBV5-4	TRBJ1-2	CASSPEAGLLNYGYTF
TRBV9	TRBJ1-2	CASSPYDEGSYGYTF
TRBV19	TRBJ1-4	CASRDRIKANEKLFF
TRBV12-3/TRBV12-4	TRBJ1-2	CASRTGGFGYTF
TRBV7-3	TRBJ1-1	CASSLRQHTEAFF
TRBV4-1	TRBJ2-3	CASSQASGLAGDTQYF
TRBV7-2	TRBJ1-1	CASSGRTGPFQAFF
TRBV9	TRBJ2-4	CASSVGGSAKNIQYF